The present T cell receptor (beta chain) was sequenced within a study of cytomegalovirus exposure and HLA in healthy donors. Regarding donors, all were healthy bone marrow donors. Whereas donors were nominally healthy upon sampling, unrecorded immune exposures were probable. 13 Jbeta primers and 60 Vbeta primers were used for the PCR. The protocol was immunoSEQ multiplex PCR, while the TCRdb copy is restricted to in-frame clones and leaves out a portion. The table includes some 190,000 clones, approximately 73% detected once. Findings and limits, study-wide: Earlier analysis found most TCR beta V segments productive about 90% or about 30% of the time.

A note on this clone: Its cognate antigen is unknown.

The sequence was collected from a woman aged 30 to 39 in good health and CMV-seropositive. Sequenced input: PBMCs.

DNA for the CDR3: TGTGCCAGCAGTTTATTTACCGGGACAGGGGGCACAGATACGCAGTATTTT. The encoded protein is CASSLFTGTGGTDTQYF. The rearrangement joins TRBV28 to TRBJ2-3; 10 bases map to TRBD1. Germline V gives CDR1 MDHEN, CDR2 SYDVKM. The CDR3 length is 17 residues. The ends lost 1 base at V and 1 base at J; junction bases unmatched: 5.